This T cell receptor (beta chain) was identified in a study of blood T cell repertoires in COVID-19. Background on the study: Two negative PCRs, clearance, or symptom resolution characterized the recovered Cohort 3 donors. Sources were T cells, B-cell-depleted T cells, or PBMCs; the material itself was cDNA or gDNA. From the United States, Italy and Spain came samples of acute and convalescent COVID-19.

The protocol was immunoSEQ multiplex PCR, while the TCRdb copy is restricted to in-frame clones and leaves out a portion. The sample consists of approximately 360,000 clones, about 87% of them appearing once. Clinical histories supplied by participants themselves formed the basis of cohort assignment. Germline V gene sequence: CDR1 LGHNA, CDR2 YNFKEQ. V shed 0 bases and J 3 bases; nucleotides not matched to a gene: 5. The CDR3 extends over 16 amino acids. The sequence was obtained from a man aged 35-49 years in a cohort exposed to, infected with or recovered from COVID-19 (not recorded which). The chain recombines TRBV4-2 with TRBJ2-1; TRBD2 matches at 7 bases. Material for sequencing was PBMCs or T cells enriched from blood (not recorded which). The CDR3 DNA is TGTGCCAGCAGCCAAGAAATCTCTAGCGGCTACAATGAGCAGTTCTTC. Translation gives CASSQEISSGYNEQFF.